The clone carrying this TCR beta chain was counted at least ten times. The source of the sample is a study of T-cell reconstitution after alpha-beta-depleted transplantation in children. TCRbeta library preparation incorporated unique molecular identifiers. TCRdb re-analysed the PCR reads in MiXCR, keeping a single row per CDR3 protein. Counted here are 640,000 or so distinct CDR3 sequences, 16% occurring once; the ten biggest clones make up 1.1%. This sequence originates from a human donor who donated a stem cell graft to a child with acute myeloid leukemia. Sample: PBMCs from the stem cell graft donor, taken from the stem cell graft.

For the CDR3, the DNA is TGTGCCAGCAGCCCAAGCGGGGGGGCCGGACAAGAGACCCAGTACTTC. This gives the protein CASSPSGGAGQETQYF. The chain uses TRBV7-2 and TRBJ2-5; 10 bases are a match to TRBD2. The CDR3 length is 16 residues. CDR1 and CDR2 from the germline V gene are SGHTA and FQGNSA. The V and J ends lost 5 bases and 2 bases, in that order; junction bases with no gene match: 8.